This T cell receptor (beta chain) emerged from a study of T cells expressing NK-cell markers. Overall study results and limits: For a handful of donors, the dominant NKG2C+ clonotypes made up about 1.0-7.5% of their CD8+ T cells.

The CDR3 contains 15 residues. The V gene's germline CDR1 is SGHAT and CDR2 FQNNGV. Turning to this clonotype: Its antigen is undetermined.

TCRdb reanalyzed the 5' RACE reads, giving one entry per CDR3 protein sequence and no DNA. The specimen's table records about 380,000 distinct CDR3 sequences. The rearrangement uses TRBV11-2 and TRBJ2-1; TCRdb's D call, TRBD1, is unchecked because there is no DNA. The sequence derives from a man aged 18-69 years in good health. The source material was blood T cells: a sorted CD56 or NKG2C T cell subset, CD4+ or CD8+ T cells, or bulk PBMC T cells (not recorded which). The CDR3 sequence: CASRWRQGSYNEQFF.